This is a list of T cell receptor beta chains from one sample in a study of vaccination and CD4 T cells after COVID-19. What these receptors recognize is not known. TCRdb ran MiXCR on the PCR reads and lists one entry per CDR3 protein. The sample lists around 7,000 distinct CDR3 sequences, around two fifths occurring once. The sequenced sample consisted of CD4+ T cells from blood, cultured in vitro. These receptors originate from a human donor in good health. CDR3s include the opening cysteine and the closing phenylalanine or tryptophan. The order of the fields is D gene, V gene, CDR3 protein. D genes are given only for firm matches.

D: NA
V: TRBV5-4
CDR3: CASSRETANYEQYF

D: TRBD2
V: TRBV19
CDR3: CASSWSSGHQDTQYF

D: NA
V: TRBV5-1
CDR3: CASSLSQTQNTGELFF

D: TRBD2
V: TRBV6-2/TRBV6-3
CDR3: CASSSGQRGGNEQFF

D: NA
V: TRBV5-1
CDR3: CASSLLGAGTDTQYF

D: NA
V: TRBV11-2
CDR3: CASSLLVEQYF

D: NA
V: TRBV30
CDR3: CAWSVRLGVGETQYF

D: NA
V: TRBV19
CDR3: CASSAPFGGEVTGELFF

D: NA
V: TRBV21-1
CDR3: CARESSGGNTGELFF

D: TRBD1
V: TRBV4-3
CDR3: CASSHTPGQGLGGYTF

D: NA
V: TRBV11-3
CDR3: CASTPGPSYNEQFF

D: TRBD2
V: TRBV6-4
CDR3: CASSPTSGMASLSTDTQYF

D: TRBD1
V: TRBV19
CDR3: CASSQGAGGTEAFF

D: TRBD2
V: TRBV20-1
CDR3: CSAIGLAGGHGTETQYF

D: NA
V: TRBV18
CDR3: CASSPPLGGNYGYTF

D: TRBD1
V: TRBV6-1
CDR3: CAASPSYRGHGSPLHF

D: TRBD1
V: TRBV5-4
CDR3: CASSKETGKNTEAFF

D: TRBD1
V: TRBV2
CDR3: CASRDRDSILQPQHF

D: NA
V: TRBV7-9
CDR3: CASSLGQGRVNTEAFF

D: NA
V: TRBV7-2
CDR3: CASISLGRAYGYTF

D: NA
V: TRBV27
CDR3: CASRTQGGQTDTQYF

D: TRBD2
V: TRBV7-9
CDR3: CASSLGRFGGAQYF

D: TRBD1
V: TRBV19
CDR3: CASSSRTGANYAGYTF

D: NA
V: TRBV20-1
CDR3: CSALGGAYEQYF

D: NA
V: TRBV28
CDR3: CACRDKTIEQYF

D: TRBD2
V: TRBV27
CDR3: CASSLVAGVLDTQYF

D: NA
V: TRBV10-1
CDR3: CASSETSLDTQYF

D: NA
V: TRBV14
CDR3: CASSSTRDSEQYF

D: NA
V: TRBV7-6
CDR3: CASSPGTEGTQYF

D: NA
V: TRBV20-1
CDR3: CSARVPPINEQYF

D: NA
V: TRBV10-3
CDR3: CAIGTGMGQPQHF

D: NA
V: TRBV2
CDR3: CATRRGQSGYTF

D: NA
V: TRBV27
CDR3: CASSLVGTDTQYF

D: NA
V: TRBV6-5
CDR3: CASRYSGPYNEQFF

D: NA
V: TRBV4-3
CDR3: CASSQVSPPPGELFF

D: NA
V: TRBV28
CDR3: CASSEWGLSNYGYTF

D: TRBD1
V: TRBV19
CDR3: CASSGTGAVNIFYEQYF

D: NA
V: TRBV29-1
CDR3: CSVGRGGDQPQHF

D: NA
V: TRBV20-1
CDR3: CSAEDGGGSLQFF

D: NA
V: TRBV7-9
CDR3: CASSFDGPSLLSGNTEAFF

D: NA
V: TRBV30
CDR3: CAWTSRARYGYTF